Presented here are 18 T cell receptor beta chains from one specimen sequenced in a study of human T cells and chemical hapten exposure. TCRdb processed the RACE reads anew with MiXCR; each CDR3 protein has one entry. The data hold about 80,000 distinct CDR3 sequences, with 14% observed a single time. As to time point: pre-sensitization, week 0. Treatment of the sample: therapeutic diphenylcyclopropenone sensitization with weekly scalp DPC. The sample was whole blood, taken in connection with sensitization to the hapten diphenylcyclopropenone (DPC). All receptors come from a woman aged 45-59 years with alopecia areata. Some clones in this sample may be carry-over from other donors' samples.

The table lists this clonotype with many counts. The V call is TRBV18, the J call TRBJ2-7; TRBD1 is a possible D gene (5 bases). Looked up from germline, CDR1 is KGHSH and CDR2 is LQKENI. The CDR3 sequence is 15 residues long. V lost 3 bases and J 6 bases, leaving 18 bases between the germline ends. CDR3 residues: CASSPYNTAQGEQYF. The DNA of the CDR3 is TGTGCCAGCTCACCTTATAACACGGCCCAGGGCGAGCAGTACTTC.

The CDR3 is CASSRSYSNQPQHF. Written as DNA, the CDR3 is TGTGCCAGCAGTCGTAGCTATAGCAATCAGCCCCAGCATTTT. V gene TRBV6-6 combines with J gene TRBJ1-5; D not resolved. Germline V gives CDR1 MNHNY, CDR2 SVGAGI (reference sequence). The CDR3 sequence is 14 residues long. V was pared by 5 bases and J by 0 bases, with 8 bases between.

This clonotype was picked up a small number of times. This chain joins TRBV20-1 and TRBJ1-2; 9 bases match TRBD1. CDR1 and CDR2 (germline): DFQATT, SNEGSKA (reference sequence). The V gene end was trimmed by 6 bases and the J gene end by 2 bases; junction bases not matched to a gene: 1. The CDR3 extends over 12 amino acids. The CDR3 reads CSAGTGNYGYTF. The CDR3 DNA reads as TGCAGTGCCGGGACAGGGAACTATGGCTACACCTTC.

This clonotype was seen only a few times. This chain joins TRBV11-2 and TRBJ2-3; TRBD1 matches 8 bases. This CDR3 is built from 17 residues. Germline V CDR1 and CDR2: SGHAT, FQNNGV. Germline trimming cut 5 bases from V and 1 base from J; bases unmatched to any gene: 11. The CDR3 bases are TGTGCCAGCAGCACGACGACAGGGGTAATAGGCACAGATACGCAGTATTTT. Its protein is CASSTTTGVIGTDTQYF.

In this sample, this clonotype turned up many times. The chain recombines TRBV20-1 with TRBJ2-7, with D tentatively TRBD1 (6 bases). Deletions cut 5 bases from V and 0 bases from J, with 11 bases between. The CDR3 length is 13 residues. The germline V gene has CDR1 DFQATT and CDR2 SNEGSKA (reference sequence). The CDR3 spells CSAPDSFSYEQYF. Written as DNA, the CDR3 is TGCAGTGCTCCGGACAGTTTCTCCTACGAGCAGTACTTC.

In this sample, this clonotype turned up many times. The chain employs TRBV7-8 and TRBJ1-2; D is uncertain. This CDR3 comprises 14 residues. V shed 0 bases and J shed 0 bases, with 5 bases lying between them. The V gene's germline CDR1 is SGHVS and CDR2 FQNEAQ. CDR3 coding DNA: TGTGCCAGCAGCTTAGCGGCAGCTAACTATGGCTACACCTTC. Its translation is CASSLAAANYGYTF.

This clonotype was detected a few times. The gene calls are TRBV7-2 and TRBJ1-1, with TRBD1 matching 9 bases. Germline trimming cut 5 bases from V and 5 bases from J; bases unmatched to any gene: 6. Germline assignment: CDR1 SGHTA and CDR2 FQGNSA. CDR3 size: 14 residues. In DNA, the CDR3 is TGTGCCAGCAGCGTGCGACAGGGGGGAACTGAAGCTTTCTTT. Its translation: CASSVRQGGTEAFF.

This chain joins TRBV28 and TRBJ2-1, with 10 bases that match TRBD2. Germline V lookup: CDR1 MDHEN, CDR2 SYDVKM. J gave up 8 bases and V 2 bases, and 6 bases lay outside the gene matches. There are 15 residues in the CDR3. For the CDR3, the DNA is TGTGCCAGCAGTTTACGCTCTAGCGGGAGCTATGAGCAGTTCTTC. Protein sequence: CASSLRSSGSYEQFF.

This clonotype came up a few times. The J gene is TRBJ2-3, the V gene TRBV5-1; TRBD2 matches 8 bases. The CDR3 length is 14 residues. Losses at the gene ends were 5 bases for V and 2 bases for J; bases not matched to a gene: 4. CDR1 is SGHRS, CDR2 YFSETQ, per germline. The CDR3, as DNA: TGCGCCAGCAGACTAGCGGTAAACACAGATACGCAGTATTTT. Amino acid sequence: CASRLAVNTDTQYF.

This clonotype appeared a few times. This chain uses TRBV7-2 with TRBJ2-6; no clear D. The CDR3 has 17 amino acids. The germline V gene encodes CDR1 SGHTA and CDR2 FQGNSA. V lost 6 bases and J 0 bases, leaving 15 bases between the germline ends. The CDR3 sequence: CASRHPGLASGANVLTF. In nucleotides, the CDR3 is TGTGCCAGCAGACACCCAGGCCTGGCCTCTGGGGCCAACGTCCTGACTTTC.

This clonotype was seen a few times. The gene calls are TRBV7-9 and TRBJ1-5; D is ambiguous. Trimming cost V 1 base and J 4 bases, with 5 bases left between them. Germline V gene sequence: CDR1 SEHNR, CDR2 FQNEAQ (reference sequence). The CDR3 consists of 13 residues. The CDR3 nucleotides are TGTGCCAGCAGCTTAGTGGGTAATCAGCCCCAGCATTTT. The encoded protein is CASSLVGNQPQHF.

This sequence joins TRBV2 and TRBJ2-3; D possibly corresponds to TRBD2 (5 bases). Trimming removed 4 bases from V and 0 bases from J, with 8 bases in between. CDR1 is SNHLY and CDR2 is FYNNEI in the germline V gene. The CDR3 runs to 14 residues. Written as DNA, the CDR3 is TGTGCCAGCAGTGTGGGCGGGAGCACAGATACGCAGTATTTT. Translation: CASSVGGSTDTQYF.

This clonotype has only a few counts. The chain joins TRBV12-5 to TRBJ2-3; no firm D call. Trimming took 6 bases from V and 0 from J, leaving 4 bases between them. This CDR3 is built from 12 residues. Germline CDR1 and CDR2: LGHNT and FRNRAP. The CDR3: CASGGSTDTQYF. CDR3 sequence (DNA): TGTGCTAGTGGGGGTAGCACAGATACGCAGTATTTT.

In this sample, this clonotype turned up a few times. This rearrangement joins TRBV29-1 to TRBJ2-1, with TRBD1 matching 11 bases. The CDR3 loop spans 13 amino acids. Trimming removed 6 bases from V and 8 bases from J; junction bases left unmatched: 6. Germline V gives CDR1 SQVTM, CDR2 ANQGSEA. CDR3: CSVAGTGGHEQFF. The CDR3 DNA is TGCAGCGTCGCCGGGACAGGGGGGCATGAGCAGTTCTTC.

This clonotype was detected a few times. The chain uses TRBV20-1 and TRBJ1-1; D may be TRBD1 (6 bases). This CDR3 is 13 amino acids long. Germline V CDR1 and CDR2: DFQATT, SNEGSKA (reference sequence). Deletions cut 4 bases from V and 6 bases from J, with 15 bases between. The CDR3 protein is CSAKGQAGAEAFF. The CDR3, as DNA: TGCAGTGCTAAGGGACAAGCTGGCGCTGAAGCTTTCTTT.

This clonotype has more than one count but fewer than ten. This rearrangement joins TRBV20-1 to TRBJ2-1; 7 nucleotides align to TRBD2. V trimming: 6 bases; J trimming: 5 bases; junction bases outside the gene matches: 10. This CDR3 is built from 14 residues. The germline gives CDR1 DFQATT, CDR2 SNEGSKA (reference sequence). The CDR3 loop is CSAQAGLSHNEQFF. CDR3 nucleotide sequence: TGCAGTGCCCAAGCGGGGTTGTCCCACAATGAGCAGTTCTTC.

About this clonotype: A much bigger clone sits one base away, suggesting this may be a read error. The CDR3 is CASSPSRGTNSPLHF. In nucleotides, the CDR3 is TGTGCCAGCAGTCCGTCGCGGGGGACGAATTCACCCCTCCACTTT. The chain couples TRBV25-1 to TRBJ1-6; D is possibly TRBD1 (5 bases). This CDR3 spans 15 amino acids. Germline-derived CDR1 and CDR2 are MGHDK and SYGVNS. The germline V and J ends were trimmed by 5 bases and 7 bases, with 15 bases remaining between them.

This clonotype was picked up a small number of times. The chain employs TRBV7-9 and TRBJ2-3; D unclear. Germline V gene lookup returns CDR1 SEHNR and CDR2 FQNEAQ (reference sequence). The length of the CDR3 is 14 residues. Between the trimmed V and J ends, which lost 1 base and 2 bases, there was a span of 7 bases. CDR3 loop: CASSLGGNTDTQYF. Here the CDR3 DNA reads TGTGCCAGCAGCTTAGGGGGAAACACAGATACGCAGTATTTT.